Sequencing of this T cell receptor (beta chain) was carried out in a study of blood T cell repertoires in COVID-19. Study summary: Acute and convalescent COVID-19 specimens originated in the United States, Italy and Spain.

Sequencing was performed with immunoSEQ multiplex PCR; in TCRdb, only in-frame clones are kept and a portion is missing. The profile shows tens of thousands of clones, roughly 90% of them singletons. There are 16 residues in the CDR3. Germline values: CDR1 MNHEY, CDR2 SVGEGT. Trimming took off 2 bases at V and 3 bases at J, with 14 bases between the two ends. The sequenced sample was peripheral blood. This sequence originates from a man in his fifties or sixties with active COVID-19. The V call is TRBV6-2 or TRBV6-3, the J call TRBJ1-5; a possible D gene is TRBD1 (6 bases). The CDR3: CASSYPLNRVNQPQHF. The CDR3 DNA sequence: TGTGCCAGCAGTTACCCCCTTAACAGGGTCAATCAGCCCCAGCATTTT.